The rows below give T cell receptor beta chains drawn from one sample of a study of identical twins. MiXCR, run by TCRdb on the 5' RACE reads, gives a single entry per CDR3 protein. The sample records hundreds of thousands of distinct CDR3 sequences, around a sixth being singletons. This same sample was also taken into another study, of T cells expressing NK-cell markers.

The sequenced sample consisted of PBMCs. The receptor set was obtained from a woman between 18 and 30 years old in good health. Both conserved end residues are part of each CDR3. A D gene is named only where the DNA matches it firmly. Not all rows give a size; the values are once, few, many and, for expanded clones, a class.

TRBJ2-1 | TRBV7-6 | few | 14 | TRBD2 | TGTGCCAGCAGCTTAGCGACTAGCGCCAATGAGCAGTTCTTC | CASSLATSANEQFF
TRBJ1-5 | TRBV20-1 | . | 16 | . | TGCAGTGCTTTATATGGGGGGGCGTCGGGCAATCAGCCCCAGCATTTT | CSALYGGASGNQPQHF
TRBJ2-5 | TRBV20-1 | many | 10 | . | TGCAGTGCTAGTTTAGAGACCCAGTACTTC | CSASLETQYF
TRBJ2-7 | TRBV20-1 | few | 13 | TRBD2 | TGCAGTGCTAGCTTGGCGGGGGACCACGAGCAGTACTTC | CSASLAGDHEQYF
TRBJ1-5 | TRBV29-1 | . | 15 | . | TGCAGCACCTTCCTGAGGGGGTTTGGCAATCAGCCCCAGCATTTT | CSTFLRGFGNQPQHF
TRBJ2-3 | TRBV20-1 | once | 14 | TRBD2 | TGCAGTGCTGGAACGCGGGAGGGCCGGGATACGCAGTATTTT | CSAGTREGRDTQYF
TRBJ2-3 | TRBV5-1 | . | 13 | . | TGCGCCAGCAGCCCCATAAACACAGATACGCAGTATTTT | CASSPINTDTQYF
TRBJ1-2 | TRBV7-9 | few | 16 | TRBD1 | TGTGCCAGCAGCTCGGACAGGGGTCCGAATAACTATGGCTACACCTTC | CASSSDRGPNNYGYTF
TRBJ2-1 | TRBV7-8 | . | 15 | . | TGTGCCAGCAGCTTAGGGCGAGAATTCAGGGATGAGCAGTTCTTC | CASSLGREFRDEQFF
TRBJ1-5 | TRBV12-3/TRBV12-4 | few | 14 | . | TGTGCCAGCACCGCTATTGTGGGGACGGGGCCCCAGCATTTT | CASTAIVGTGPQHF
TRBJ2-1 | TRBV11-2 | . | 16 | TRBD2 | TGTGCCAGCAGCAAAGGTGGGCGGGGGGGCCGGGATGAGCAGTTCTTC | CASSKGGRGGRDEQFF
TRBJ2-3 | TRBV6-4 | many | 15 | TRBD2 | TGTGCCAGCAGTGTTACTAGCGGGAGGATAGATACGCAGTATTTT | CASSVTSGRIDTQYF
TRBJ2-1 | TRBV15 | . | 13 | . | TGTGCCACCAGCAGAGATTCTAGCAATGAGCAGTTCTTC | CATSRDSSNEQFF
TRBJ1-1 | TRBV12-3/TRBV12-4 | few | 13 | . | TGTGCCAGCAACACACAGGGCTGGACTGAAGCTTTCTTT | CASNTQGWTEAFF
TRBJ1-2 | TRBV7-8 | . | 14 | . | TGTGCCAGCAGACGGGGGTCCAGCTGGCGTGGCTACACCTTC | CASRRGSSWRGYTF
TRBJ2-1 | TRBV5-1 | few | 15 | TRBD2 | TGCGCCAGCAGCTTGATTTCGGGAGGGCCATTTGAGCAGTTCTTC | CASSLISGGPFEQFF
TRBJ2-1 | TRBV12-3/TRBV12-4 | . | 18 | TRBD2 | TGTGCCAGCAGTTTCACAGGTCAAGCGGGGCCCTCCTACAATGAGCAGTTCTTC | CASSFTGQAGPSYNEQFF
TRBJ1-2 | TRBV5-1 | few | 16 | TRBD1 | TGCGCCAGCAGCTTGGACCAGGGGGCGTCGGTGTATGGCTACACCTTC | CASSLDQGASVYGYTF